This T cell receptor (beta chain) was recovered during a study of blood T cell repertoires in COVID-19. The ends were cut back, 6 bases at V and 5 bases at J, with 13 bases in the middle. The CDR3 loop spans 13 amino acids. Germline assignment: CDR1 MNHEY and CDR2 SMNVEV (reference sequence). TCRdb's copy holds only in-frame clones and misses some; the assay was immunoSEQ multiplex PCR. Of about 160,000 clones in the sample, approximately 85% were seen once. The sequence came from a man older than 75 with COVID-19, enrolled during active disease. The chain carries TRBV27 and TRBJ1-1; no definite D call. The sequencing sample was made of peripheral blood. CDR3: CASSDRGRTEAFF. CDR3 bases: TGTGCCAGCAGCGACCGGGGTCGGACTGAAGCTTTCTTT.